This T cell receptor beta chain was captured by sequencing in a study of T-cell reconstitution after alpha-beta-depleted transplantation in children (dated by TCRdb to the mid-2010s). Study-level background: The study quantitatively tracked T-cell immune reconstitution after TCRalphabeta/CD19-depleted allogeneic hematopoietic cell transplantation in children using TCR repertoire profiling.

The label giving this sample's treatment or condition can be read as: allogeneic hematopoietic cell transplantation with graft depleted of TCRalphabeta T cells and CD19 B cells. Transplant recipients were children who received TCRalphabeta/CD19-depleted allogeneic hematopoietic cell grafts. Library method: PCR. Instrument used: Illumina HiSeq 2500. Molecular barcoding was employed in the preparation of TCR libraries, with unique molecular identifiers being used to normalize TCRbeta repertoire quantification. TCRdb reprocessing: public reads trimmed at Q25 with fastp, clones called with MiXCR, in-frame beta chains kept. Every entry covers one CDR3 protein and lists the most common genes and DNA from its rows. Counted in this sample were a few hundred thousand distinct CDR3 sequences; roughly 25% of them appeared once. The ten biggest clones cover more than 4.5% of the sample. The table lists this clonotype with many counts. There is no known antigen for this receptor. Base-call qualities are not available, and no considerably larger clone is one nucleotide away.

Overall study outcomes, separate from this receptor: Over subsequent months, a decline in hyperexpanded clone frequencies was noted, and after one year, T-cell counts and TCRbeta diversity were mostly ascribed to newly produced T cells. The high TCRbeta diversity at day 60 in some patients was ascribed to recipient T cells and intrathymic progenitors that had survived conditioning. The apparently early alphabetaT-cell count recovery about two months after transplant was reportedly dependent on only several hundred rapidly expanded clones derived from non-depleted graft cells.

V is clipped by 5 bases and J by 6 bases, and the sequence between their germline boundaries is 10 bases long. The CDR3 sequence holds 12 residues, the cysteine and phenylalanine included. Solely the CDR3 DNA is kept, with 36 bases framed from the first base. Sequenced here: PBMCs, mostly from graft donor cells, sampled 360 days after TCRalphabeta/CD19-depleted stem cell transplant. Recombination connected TRBV12-3 or TRBV12-4 to TRBJ1-1; the D gene assignment is ambiguous. This sequence was found in a female patient aged 2-10 years who had a stem cell transplant for congenital amegakaryocytic thrombocytopenia, so the T cells may come from the graft donor. The DNA sequence is as follows: TGTGCCAGCAGTGACCGTAGGTCTGAAGCTTTCTTT. It translates to CASSDRRSEAFF.